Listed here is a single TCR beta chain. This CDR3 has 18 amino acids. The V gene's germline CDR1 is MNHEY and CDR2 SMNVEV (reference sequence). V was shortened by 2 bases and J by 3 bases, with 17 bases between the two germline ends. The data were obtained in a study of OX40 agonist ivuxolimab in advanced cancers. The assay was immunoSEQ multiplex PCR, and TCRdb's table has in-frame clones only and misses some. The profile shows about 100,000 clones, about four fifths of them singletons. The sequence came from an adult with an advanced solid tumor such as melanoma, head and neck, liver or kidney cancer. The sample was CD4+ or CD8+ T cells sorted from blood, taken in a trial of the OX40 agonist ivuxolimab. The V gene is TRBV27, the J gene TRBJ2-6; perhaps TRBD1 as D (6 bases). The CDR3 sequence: CASSLSLLGAYGANVLTF. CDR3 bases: TGTGCCAGCAGTTTAAGTCTCCTGGGGGCGTATGGGGCCAACGTCCTGACTTTC.